What follows describes a single T cell receptor beta chain. Per the study methods: From reference gene primer amplification, estimates of nucleated cell counts were derived. TCRdb's table, derived via immunoSEQ multiplex PCR, lists solely in-frame clones and lacks some. V and J calls and clone size follow that table, whereas D and trimming were derived from the DNA. The table shows 380,000 or so clones, with over 75% occurring only once. The germline V gene encodes CDR1 SGDLS and CDR2 YYNGEE. Trimming took 5 bases from V and 0 from J, leaving 9 bases between them. CDR3 length: 14 residues. This entry comes from a study of blood T cell repertoires in COVID-19. In the study overall: The study drew acute and convalescent COVID-19 samples from the United States, Italy and Spain.

Grouping used clinical history reported by participants in a survey and questionnaire. V gene TRBV9 combines with J gene TRBJ1-3; D gene ambiguous. This sequence originates from a woman aged 40-49 years with acute COVID-19. Sequencing was performed on PBMCs or T cells enriched from blood (not recorded which). CDR3 nucleotide sequence: TGTGCCAGCAGACCTCGGGGCTCTGGAAACACCATATATTTT. This gives the protein CASRPRGSGNTIYF.